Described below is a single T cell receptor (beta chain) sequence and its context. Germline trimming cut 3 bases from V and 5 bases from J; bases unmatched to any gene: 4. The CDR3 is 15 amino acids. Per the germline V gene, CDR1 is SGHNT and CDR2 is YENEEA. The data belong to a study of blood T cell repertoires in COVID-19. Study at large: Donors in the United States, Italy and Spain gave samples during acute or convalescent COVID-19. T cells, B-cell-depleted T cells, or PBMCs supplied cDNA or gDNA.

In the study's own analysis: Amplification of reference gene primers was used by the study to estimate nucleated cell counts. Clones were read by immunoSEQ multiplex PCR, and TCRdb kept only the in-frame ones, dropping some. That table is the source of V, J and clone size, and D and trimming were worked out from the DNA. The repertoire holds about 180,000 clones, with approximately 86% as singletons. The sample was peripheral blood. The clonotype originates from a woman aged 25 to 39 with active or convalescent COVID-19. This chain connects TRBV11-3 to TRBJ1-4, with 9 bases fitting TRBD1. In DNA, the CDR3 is TGTGCCAGCAGCTTTCGCGGGACAGGGAATGAAAAACTGTTTTTT. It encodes CASSFRGTGNEKLFF.